This is a list of T cell receptor beta chains from one sample in a study of OX40 agonist ivuxolimab in advanced cancers. The repertoire was sequenced with immunoSEQ multiplex PCR; TCRdb's copy has only in-frame clones and lacks some. The table includes roughly 64,000 clones, around 80% detected once. Specimen: CD4+ or CD8+ T cells sorted from blood, collected in a trial of the OX40 agonist ivuxolimab. These receptors all stem from an adult with an advanced solid tumor such as melanoma, head and neck, liver or kidney cancer. Both conserved end residues are part of each CDR3. The D gene is left open where the match is weak. For some rows the clone size is stated as once, few or many, or as a class when expanded; others skip it.

DNA: TGTGCCAGCAGTTCCCTTAGTGCCCCTCCCTACGAGCAGTACTTC; CDR3: CASSSLSAPPYEQYF; D: .; size: .; J: TRBJ2-7; V: TRBV28
DNA: TGTGCCAGCAGCTCAGGAACAGGGTCTGGCTACACCTTC; CDR3: CASSSGTGSGYTF; D: .; size: .; J: TRBJ1-2; V: TRBV11-2
DNA: TGTGCCAGCAGTTTAGGGACGGGGGGGAGCAATCAGCCCCAGCATTTT; CDR3: CASSLGTGGSNQPQHF; D: .; size: .; J: TRBJ1-5; V: TRBV6-5
DNA: TGTGCCAGCAGCTTAGGCGCAGGGGCTACTGAAGCTTTCTTT; CDR3: CASSLGAGATEAFF; D: .; size: .; J: TRBJ1-1; V: TRBV11-3
DNA: TGTGCCAGCAGCCCGCGACAGGGGGCATCAGAAGCTTTCTTT; CDR3: CASSPRQGASEAFF; D: TRBD1; size: .; J: TRBJ1-1; V: TRBV14
DNA: TGTGCCAGCAGCCCTCTCGGGACAGGAGTAGCGGAGGACACTGAAGCTTTCTTT; CDR3: CASSPLGTGVAEDTEAFF; D: TRBD1; size: .; J: TRBJ1-1; V: TRBV5-5
DNA: TGTGCCACCCTTCTGCGGGGGAGGACAGATACGCAGTATTTT; CDR3: CATLLRGRTDTQYF; D: TRBD2; size: few; J: TRBJ2-3; V: TRBV10-3
DNA: TGTGCCATCAGTGGGACTTGGGCCGGGGGCAATTCACCCCTCCACTTT; CDR3: CAISGTWAGGNSPLHF; D: .; size: .; J: TRBJ1-6; V: TRBV10-3
DNA: TGTGCCAGCAGCTTAGTACACAGCACAGATACGCAGTATTTT; CDR3: CASSLVHSTDTQYF; D: .; size: .; J: TRBJ2-3; V: TRBV11-2
DNA: TGTGCCAGCAGTAAACAGGGGGCGAATGGCTACACCTTC; CDR3: CASSKQGANGYTF; D: TRBD1; size: .; J: TRBJ1-2; V: TRBV25-1
DNA: TGTGCCAGCAGCTCCACAGCGGGTGGCACAGATACGCAGTATTTT; CDR3: CASSSTAGGTDTQYF; D: .; size: .; J: TRBJ2-3; V: TRBV11-3
DNA: TGTGCCAGCAGTTTATTAGGGACACTGAACACCGGGGAGCTGTTTTTT; CDR3: CASSLLGTLNTGELFF; D: .; size: .; J: TRBJ2-2; V: TRBV27
DNA: TGCGCCAGCAGCCCAATGGACAGTAGCAATCAGCCCCAGCATTTT; CDR3: CASSPMDSSNQPQHF; D: .; size: few; J: TRBJ1-5; V: TRBV5-1
DNA: TGTGCCACCGATTTTACAGGGTCCACAGATACGCAGTATTTT; CDR3: CATDFTGSTDTQYF; D: .; size: .; J: TRBJ2-3; V: TRBV10-3
DNA: TGTGCCTGGAACCGCGGAGAGAGAAACACCATATATTTT; CDR3: CAWNRGERNTIYF; D: .; size: .; J: TRBJ1-3; V: TRBV30
DNA: TGTGCCAGCAGCCGGCAGGGACAGGAAAGAAACACCATATATTTT; CDR3: CASSRQGQERNTIYF; D: TRBD1; size: .; J: TRBJ1-3; V: TRBV14
DNA: TGTGCCAGCAGCTTGAGTCCTAGCGGGAGAGGGTACCAAGAGACCCAGTACTTC; CDR3: CASSLSPSGRGYQETQYF; D: TRBD2; size: .; J: TRBJ2-5; V: TRBV5-4
DNA: TGTGCCAGCAGCCAAGTAAGGACTTCTATGGATACGCAGTATTTT; CDR3: CASSQVRTSMDTQYF; D: .; size: .; J: TRBJ2-3; V: TRBV14
DNA: TGTGCCAGCAGCCCCCGGGACGGGGACCACGAGCAGTACTTC; CDR3: CASSPRDGDHEQYF; D: .; size: .; J: TRBJ2-7; V: TRBV7-9
DNA: TGTGCCAGCAGCCCCGGTAAGGGGCTGGACAATGAGCAGTTCTTC; CDR3: CASSPGKGLDNEQFF; D: .; size: .; J: TRBJ2-1; V: TRBV7-3
DNA: TGTGCCAGCAGCTCGCCCGGGCGGACGGCGTATGGCTACACCTTC; CDR3: CASSSPGRTAYGYTF; D: .; size: few; J: TRBJ1-2; V: TRBV4-2
DNA: TGTGCCAGCAGCTTGGGGCCGGGGAGCGAAGCTTTCTTT; CDR3: CASSLGPGSEAFF; D: .; size: .; J: TRBJ1-1; V: TRBV5-5
DNA: TGTGCCACCGCCACTAGCGGCTACGAGCAGTACTTC; CDR3: CATATSGYEQYF; D: TRBD2; size: once; J: TRBJ2-7; V: TRBV11-2
DNA: TGTGCCAGCAGTGAAGGGACAGGGGGACAGCCCCAGCATTTT; CDR3: CASSEGTGGQPQHF; D: TRBD1; size: .; J: TRBJ1-5; V: TRBV6-1
DNA: TGTGCCAGCTCCTTGGGAAGAGCCCTTGGGGCCAACGTCCTGACTTTC; CDR3: CASSLGRALGANVLTF; D: .; size: .; J: TRBJ2-6; V: TRBV27
DNA: TGTGCCAGCAGCTTAGACCAGGGATTTACTGAAGCTTTCTTT; CDR3: CASSLDQGFTEAFF; D: .; size: .; J: TRBJ1-1; V: TRBV7-9
DNA: TGTGCCAGCAGCTACGGGCGGTCCTACGAGCAGTACTTC; CDR3: CASSYGRSYEQYF; D: .; size: .; J: TRBJ2-7; V: TRBV11-2